These 9 T cell receptor beta chains were all obtained from the same sample, sequenced in a study of Ad26.COV2.S vaccination and SARS-CoV-2 variants (dated by TCRdb to the early 2020s). Libraries came from the immunoSEQ multiplex PCR assay. The immuneACCESS repertoire file appears here via TCRdb, limited to in-frame rearrangements. These files lack a portion of the clones; in checked studies, under half of the deficit traces to unresolved V genes, and the cause of the others is not known. Here the sample has around 300,000 clones; 88% occur a single time. The ten largest account for 6.4% of the sample. The treatment or condition label corresponds to: 15 to 20 received Ad26.COV2.S at low or high dose, single or two shots; several received placebo; per-sample allocation not given. For vaccine and placebo recipients, repertoires were sequenced using samples collected on day 63 after the first injection.

Material: peripheral blood, obtained in a trial of Ad26.COV2.S vaccine versus placebo. The receptors here all came from a person between 18 and 65 years old who received the Ad26.COV2.S COVID-19 vaccine or a placebo.

The chain carries TRBV30 and TRBJ1-2; no definite D call. Deletions cut 4 bases from V and 3 bases from J, with 15 bases between. Per germline, CDR1 GTSNPN and CDR2 SVGIG (reference sequence). This CDR3 is built from 14 residues. CDR3 loop: CAWTPIQIDYGYTF. CDR3 in DNA: TGTGCCTGGACGCCTATACAGATAGACTATGGCTACACCTTC. Complete variable domain (other parts from reference TRBV30 and TRBJ1-2): SQTIHQWPATLVQPVGSPLSLECTVEGTSNPNLYWYRQAAGRGLQLLFYSVGIGQISSEVPQNLSASRPQDRQFILSSKKLLLSDSGFYLCAWTPIQIDYGYTFGSGTRLTVV.

The chain combines TRBV7-9 with TRBJ1-6, with D uncertain. V lost 5 bases, J lost 9 bases, and 20 bases lay in between. Germline assignment: CDR1 SEHNR and CDR2 FQNEAQ (reference sequence). The CDR3 runs 16 residues. The CDR3: CASSVGPGPNGSPLHF. The DNA for the CDR3 is TGTGCCAGCAGCGTAGGTCCGGGTCCCAATGGTTCACCCCTCCACTTT.

The chain combines TRBV19 with TRBJ2-7; maybe TRBD1 (6 bases). CDR1 and CDR2 from the germline V gene are LNHDA and SQIVND (reference sequence). V lost 7 bases, J lost 0 bases, and 7 bases lay in between. The CDR3 length is 12 residues. The CDR3 DNA reads as TGTGCCAGTAAGGACAGCTCCTACGAGCAGTACTTC. It codes for CASKDSSYEQYF.

This sequence joins TRBV5-1 and TRBJ1-1, with D possibly being TRBD1 (6 bases). Germline V gene data show CDR1 as SGHRS and CDR2 as YFSETQ. V dropped 4 bases and J dropped 1 base, with 14 bases sitting between them. This CDR3 has 15 amino acids. DNA for the CDR3: TGCGCCAGCAGCCTAGGGGGATCAGGGAACACTGAAGCTTTCTTT. This codes for CASSLGGSGNTEAFF.

The chain joins TRBV19 to TRBJ1-2; D remains unclear. From germline, CDR1 is LNHDA and CDR2 SQIVND (reference sequence). V dropped 0 bases and J dropped 5 bases, with 28 bases sitting between them. The CDR3 extends over 20 amino acids. Here the CDR3 reads CASSIELVNTGPPRTYGYTF. As DNA, the CDR3 is TGTGCCAGTAGTATAGAACTTGTGAACACCGGACCGCCCCGCACTTATGGCTACACCTTC.

The rearrangement uses TRBV2 and TRBJ2-6, with D perhaps TRBD2 (6 bases). V dropped 4 bases and J dropped 3 bases, with 13 bases sitting between them. The germline V gene encodes CDR1 SNHLY and CDR2 FYNNEI. The CDR3 is made up of 16 amino acids. The CDR3 sequence is CASSAEGVRGANVLTF. The CDR3 nucleotides read TGTGCCAGCAGTGCGGAGGGTGTCCGTGGGGCCAACGTCCTGACTTTC. The full variable domain, in which reference TRBV2 and TRBJ2-6 provide the parts outside the CDR3, is EPEVTQTPSHQVTQMGQEVILRCVPISNHLYFYWYRQILGQKVEFLVSFYNNEISEKSEIFDDQFSVERPDGSNFTLKIRSTKLEDSAMYFCASSAEGVRGANVLTFGAGSRLTVL.

The chain combines TRBV14 with TRBJ2-7; possibly TRBD2 for D (6 bases). Trimming took 0 bases from V and 3 from J, leaving 18 bases between them. Per germline, CDR1 SGHDN and CDR2 FVKESK. This CDR3 contains 17 residues. CDR3 sequence: CASSQDLAGGAVYEQYF. CDR3 bases: TGTGCCAGCAGCCAAGATTTGGCGGGCGGGGCAGTCTACGAGCAGTACTTC.

The rearrangement links TRBV28 to TRBJ1-1; D remains ambiguous. V was cut by 3 bases and J by 0 bases, with 5 bases left in between. The length of the CDR3 is 13 residues. Germline V gives CDR1 MDHEN, CDR2 SYDVKM. CDR3 DNA: TGTGCCAGCAGTTTGAACCTGAACACTGAAGCTTTCTTT. Amino acids: CASSLNLNTEAFF.

The rearrangement uses TRBV7-6 and TRBJ2-5; the D gene is possibly TRBD2 (6 bases). From germline, CDR1 is SGHVS and CDR2 FNYEAQ. V dropped 1 base and J dropped 2 bases, with 11 bases sitting between them. The CDR3 runs to 15 residues. The CDR3 here is CASSLEGRRQETQYF. The DNA of the CDR3 is TGTGCCAGCAGCTTAGAAGGGAGGCGGCAAGAGACCCAGTACTTC.